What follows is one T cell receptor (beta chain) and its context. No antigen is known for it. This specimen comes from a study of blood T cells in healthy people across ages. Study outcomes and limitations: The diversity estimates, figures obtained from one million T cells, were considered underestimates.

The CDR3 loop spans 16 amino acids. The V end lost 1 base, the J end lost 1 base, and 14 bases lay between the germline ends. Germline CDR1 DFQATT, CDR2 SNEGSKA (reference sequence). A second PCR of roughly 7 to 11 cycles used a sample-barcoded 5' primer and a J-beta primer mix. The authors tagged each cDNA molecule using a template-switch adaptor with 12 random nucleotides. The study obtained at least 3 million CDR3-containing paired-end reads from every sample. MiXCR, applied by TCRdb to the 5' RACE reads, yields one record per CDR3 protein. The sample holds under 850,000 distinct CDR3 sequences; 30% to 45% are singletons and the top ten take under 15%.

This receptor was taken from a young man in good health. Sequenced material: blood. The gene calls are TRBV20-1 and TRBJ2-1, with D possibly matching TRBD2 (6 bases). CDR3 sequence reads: CSARAGAGPSYNEQFF. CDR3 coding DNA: TGCAGTGCTAGAGCCGGAGCGGGCCCTTCCTACAATGAGCAGTTCTTC.